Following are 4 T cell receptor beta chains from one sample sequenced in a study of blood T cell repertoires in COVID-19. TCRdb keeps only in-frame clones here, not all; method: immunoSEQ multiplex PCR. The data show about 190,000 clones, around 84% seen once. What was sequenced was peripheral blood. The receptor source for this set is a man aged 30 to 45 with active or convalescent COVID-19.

The CDR3 DNA follows: TGCGCCAGCAGCCGCGGACAGGGGCTCTCCTACGAGCAGTACGTC. It codes for CASSRGQGLSYEQYV. The chain is built from TRBV4-1 and TRBJ2-7, with 9 bases aligning to TRBD1. The germline V gene encodes CDR1 MGHRA and CDR2 YSYEKL. Trimming at V came to 4 bases and at J to 0 bases, leaving 4 bases not matched to a gene. The CDR3 runs to 15 residues.

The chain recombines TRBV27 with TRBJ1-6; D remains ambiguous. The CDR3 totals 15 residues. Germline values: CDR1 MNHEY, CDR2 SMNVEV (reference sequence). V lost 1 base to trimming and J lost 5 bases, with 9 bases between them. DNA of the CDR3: TGTGCCAGCAGTTTATACGGCGGGCATAATTCACCCCTCCACTTT. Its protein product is CASSLYGGHNSPLHF.

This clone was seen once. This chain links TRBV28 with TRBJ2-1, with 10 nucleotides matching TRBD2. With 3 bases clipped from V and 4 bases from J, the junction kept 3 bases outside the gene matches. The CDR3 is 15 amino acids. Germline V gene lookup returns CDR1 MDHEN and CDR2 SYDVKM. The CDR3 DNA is TGTGCCAGCAGTTTCTCACTAGCGGGGTACAATGAGCAGTTCTTC. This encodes CASSFSLAGYNEQFF. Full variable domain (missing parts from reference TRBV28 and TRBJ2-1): DVKVTQSSRYLVKRTGEKVFLECVQDMDHENMFWYRQDPGLGLRLIYFSYDVKMKEKGDIPEGYSVSREKKERFSLILESASTNQTSMYLCASSFSLAGYNEQFFGPGTRLTVL.

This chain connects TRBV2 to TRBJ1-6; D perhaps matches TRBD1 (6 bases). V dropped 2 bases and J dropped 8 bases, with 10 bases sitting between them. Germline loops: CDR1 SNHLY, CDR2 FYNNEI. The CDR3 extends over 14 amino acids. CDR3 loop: CASSERGGDSPLHF. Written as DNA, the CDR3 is TGTGCCAGCAGTGAACGAGGGGGGGATTCACCCCTCCACTTT.